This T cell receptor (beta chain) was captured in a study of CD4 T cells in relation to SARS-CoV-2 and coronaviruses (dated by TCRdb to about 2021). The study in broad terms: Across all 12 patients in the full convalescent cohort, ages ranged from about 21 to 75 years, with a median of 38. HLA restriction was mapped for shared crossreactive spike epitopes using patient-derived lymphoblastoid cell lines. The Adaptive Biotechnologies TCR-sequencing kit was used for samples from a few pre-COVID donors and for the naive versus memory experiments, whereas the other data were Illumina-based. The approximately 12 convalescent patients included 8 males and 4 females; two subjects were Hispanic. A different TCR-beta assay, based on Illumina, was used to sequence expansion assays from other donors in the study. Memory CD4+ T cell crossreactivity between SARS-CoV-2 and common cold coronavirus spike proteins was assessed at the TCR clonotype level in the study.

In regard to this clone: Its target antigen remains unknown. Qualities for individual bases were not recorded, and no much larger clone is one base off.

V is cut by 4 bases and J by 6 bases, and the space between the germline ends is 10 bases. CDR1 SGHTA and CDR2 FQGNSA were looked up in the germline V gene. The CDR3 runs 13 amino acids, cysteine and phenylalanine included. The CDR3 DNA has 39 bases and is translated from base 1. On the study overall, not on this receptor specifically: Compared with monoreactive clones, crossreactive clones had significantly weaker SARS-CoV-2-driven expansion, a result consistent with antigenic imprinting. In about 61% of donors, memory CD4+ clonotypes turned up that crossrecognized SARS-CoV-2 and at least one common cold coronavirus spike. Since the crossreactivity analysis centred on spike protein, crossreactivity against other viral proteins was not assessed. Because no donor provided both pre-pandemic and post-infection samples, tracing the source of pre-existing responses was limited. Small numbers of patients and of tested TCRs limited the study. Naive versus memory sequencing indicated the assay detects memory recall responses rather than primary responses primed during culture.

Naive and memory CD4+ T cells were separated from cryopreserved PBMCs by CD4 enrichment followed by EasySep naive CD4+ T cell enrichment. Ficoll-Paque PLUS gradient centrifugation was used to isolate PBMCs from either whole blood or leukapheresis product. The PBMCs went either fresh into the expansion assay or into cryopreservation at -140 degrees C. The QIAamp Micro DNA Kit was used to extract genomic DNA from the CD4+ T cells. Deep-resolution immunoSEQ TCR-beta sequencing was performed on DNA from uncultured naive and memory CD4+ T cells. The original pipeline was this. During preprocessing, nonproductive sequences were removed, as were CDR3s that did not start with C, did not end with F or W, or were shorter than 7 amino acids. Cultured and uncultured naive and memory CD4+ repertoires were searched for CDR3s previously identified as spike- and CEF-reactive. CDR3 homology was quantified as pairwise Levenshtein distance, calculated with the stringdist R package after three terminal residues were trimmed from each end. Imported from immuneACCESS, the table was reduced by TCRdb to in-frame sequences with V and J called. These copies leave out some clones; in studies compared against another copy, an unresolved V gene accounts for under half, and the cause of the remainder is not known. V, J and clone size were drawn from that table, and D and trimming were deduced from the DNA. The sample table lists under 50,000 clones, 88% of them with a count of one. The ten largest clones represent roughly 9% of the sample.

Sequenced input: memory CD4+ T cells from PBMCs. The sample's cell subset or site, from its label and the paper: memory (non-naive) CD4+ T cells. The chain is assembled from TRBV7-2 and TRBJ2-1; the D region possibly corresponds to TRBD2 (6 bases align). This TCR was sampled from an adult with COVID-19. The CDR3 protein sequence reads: CASSSGLFNEQFF. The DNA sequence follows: TGTGCCAGCAGCTCGGGACTCTTCAATGAGCAGTTCTTC.